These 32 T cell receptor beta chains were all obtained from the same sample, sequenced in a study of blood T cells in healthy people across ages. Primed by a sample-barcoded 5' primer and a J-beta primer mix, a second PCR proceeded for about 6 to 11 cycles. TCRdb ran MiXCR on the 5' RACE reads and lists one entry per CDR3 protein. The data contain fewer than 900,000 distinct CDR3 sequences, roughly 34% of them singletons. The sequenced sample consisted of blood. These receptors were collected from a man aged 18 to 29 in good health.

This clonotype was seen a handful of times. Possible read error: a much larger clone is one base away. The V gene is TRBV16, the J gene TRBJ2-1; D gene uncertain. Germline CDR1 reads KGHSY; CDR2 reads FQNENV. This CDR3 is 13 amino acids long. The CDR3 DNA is TGTGCCGGCAGCCAATCGAGAGACAATGAGCAGTTCTTC. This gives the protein CAGSQSRDNEQFF.

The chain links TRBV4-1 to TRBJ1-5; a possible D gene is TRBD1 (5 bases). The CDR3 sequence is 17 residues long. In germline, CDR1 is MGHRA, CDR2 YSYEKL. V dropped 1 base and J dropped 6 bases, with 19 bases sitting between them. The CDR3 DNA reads TGCGCCAGCAGCCAAGGTGGGGCGGCAGCGGGAGGTCAGCCCCAGCATTTT. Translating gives CASSQGGAAAGGQPQHF.

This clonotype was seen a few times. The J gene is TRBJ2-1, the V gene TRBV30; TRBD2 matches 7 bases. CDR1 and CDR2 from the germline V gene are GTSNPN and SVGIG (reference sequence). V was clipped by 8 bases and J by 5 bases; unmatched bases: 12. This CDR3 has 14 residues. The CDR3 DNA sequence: TGTGCCGGCCCCAGGCGGGGGAGAAACAATGAGCAGTTCTTC. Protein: CAGPRRGRNNEQFF.

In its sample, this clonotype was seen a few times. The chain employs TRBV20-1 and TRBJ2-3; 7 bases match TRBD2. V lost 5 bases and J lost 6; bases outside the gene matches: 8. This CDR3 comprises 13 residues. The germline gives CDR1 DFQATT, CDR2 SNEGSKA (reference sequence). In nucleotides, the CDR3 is TGCAGTGCTCTTCGCGGGGGTCGTGATACGCAGTATTTT. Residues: CSALRGGRDTQYF.

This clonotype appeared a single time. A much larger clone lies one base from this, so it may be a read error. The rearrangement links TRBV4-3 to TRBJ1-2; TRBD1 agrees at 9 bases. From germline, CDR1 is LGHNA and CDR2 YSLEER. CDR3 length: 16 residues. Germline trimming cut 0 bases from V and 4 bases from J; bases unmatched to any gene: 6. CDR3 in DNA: TGCGCCAGCAGCCAAGAGCCCGCGACAGGGGGCTATGGCTACACCTTC. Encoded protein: CASSQEPATGGYGYTF.

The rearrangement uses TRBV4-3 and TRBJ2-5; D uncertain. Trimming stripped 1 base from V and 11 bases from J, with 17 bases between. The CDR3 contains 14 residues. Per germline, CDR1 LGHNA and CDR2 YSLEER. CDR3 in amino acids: CASSQVAFYNEQYF. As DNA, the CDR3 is TGCGCCAGCAGCCAAGTGGCTTTCTACAATGAGCAGTACTTC.

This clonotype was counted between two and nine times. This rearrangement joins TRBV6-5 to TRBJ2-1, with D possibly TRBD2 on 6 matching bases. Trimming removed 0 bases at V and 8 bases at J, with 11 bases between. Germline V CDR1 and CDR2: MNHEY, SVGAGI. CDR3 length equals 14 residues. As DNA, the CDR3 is TGTGCCAGCAGTTACTCGAGGCGGGACCATGAGCAGTTCTTC. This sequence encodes CASSYSRRDHEQFF.

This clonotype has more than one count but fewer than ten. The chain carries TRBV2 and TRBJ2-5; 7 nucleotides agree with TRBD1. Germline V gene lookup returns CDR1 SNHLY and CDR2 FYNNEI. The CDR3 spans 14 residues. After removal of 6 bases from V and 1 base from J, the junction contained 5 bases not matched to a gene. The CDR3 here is CASRPTGAQETQYF. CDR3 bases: TGTGCCAGCAGACCTACAGGGGCCCAAGAGACCCAGTACTTC.

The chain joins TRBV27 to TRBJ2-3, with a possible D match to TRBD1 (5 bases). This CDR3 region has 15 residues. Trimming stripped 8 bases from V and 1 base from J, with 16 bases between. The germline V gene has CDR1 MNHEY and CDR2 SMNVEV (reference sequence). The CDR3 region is CASRSRASGTDTQYF. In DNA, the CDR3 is TGTGCCAGCCGCTCCAGGGCTTCTGGCACAGATACGCAGTATTTT.

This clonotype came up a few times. This CDR3 reads CASSPVGEQFF. CDR3 bases: TGTGCCAGCAGCCCGGTGGGCGAGCAGTTCTTC. The J gene is TRBJ2-1, the V gene TRBV7-9; D gene uncertain. V lost 5 bases and J 10 bases, leaving 9 bases between the germline ends. The length of the CDR3 is 11 residues. The germline V gene encodes CDR1 SEHNR and CDR2 FQNEAQ (reference sequence).

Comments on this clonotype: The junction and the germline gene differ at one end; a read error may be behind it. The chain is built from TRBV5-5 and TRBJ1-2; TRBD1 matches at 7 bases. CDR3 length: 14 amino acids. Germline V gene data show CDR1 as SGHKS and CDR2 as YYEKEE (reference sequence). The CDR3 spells CASSPTGANYGCTF. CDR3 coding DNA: TGTGCCAGCAGCCCTACAGGGGCCAACTATGGCTGCACCTTC.

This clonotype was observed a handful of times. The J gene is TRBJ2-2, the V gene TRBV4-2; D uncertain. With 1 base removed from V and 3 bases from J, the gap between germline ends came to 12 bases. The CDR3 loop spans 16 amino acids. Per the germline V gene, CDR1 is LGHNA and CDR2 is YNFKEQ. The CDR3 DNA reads TGTGCCAGCAGCCAAGGAGGCTCCACATACACCGGGGAGCTGTTTTTT. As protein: CASSQGGSTYTGELFF.

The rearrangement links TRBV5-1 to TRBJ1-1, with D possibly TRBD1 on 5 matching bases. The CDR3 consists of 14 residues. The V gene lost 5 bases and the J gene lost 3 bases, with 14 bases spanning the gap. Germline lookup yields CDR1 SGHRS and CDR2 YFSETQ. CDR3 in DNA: TGCGCCAGCAGGGGGGAAGGCCCTCACACTGAAGCTTTCTTT. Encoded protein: CASRGEGPHTEAFF.

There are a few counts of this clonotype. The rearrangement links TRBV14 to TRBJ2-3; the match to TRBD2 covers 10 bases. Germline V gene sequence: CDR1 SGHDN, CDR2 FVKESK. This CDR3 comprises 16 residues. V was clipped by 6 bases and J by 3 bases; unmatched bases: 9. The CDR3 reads CASRRHSGGVTDTQYF. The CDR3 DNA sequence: TGTGCCAGCAGACGCCACAGCGGGGGGGTGACAGATACGCAGTATTTT.

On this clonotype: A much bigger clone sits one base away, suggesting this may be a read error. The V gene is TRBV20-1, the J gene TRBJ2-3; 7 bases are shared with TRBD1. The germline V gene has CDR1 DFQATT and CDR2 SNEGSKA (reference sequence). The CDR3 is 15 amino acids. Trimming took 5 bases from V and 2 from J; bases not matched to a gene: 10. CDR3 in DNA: TGCAGTGCTGGACTCGAACAGGGGTACACAGATACGCAGTATTTT. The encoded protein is CSAGLEQGYTDTQYF.

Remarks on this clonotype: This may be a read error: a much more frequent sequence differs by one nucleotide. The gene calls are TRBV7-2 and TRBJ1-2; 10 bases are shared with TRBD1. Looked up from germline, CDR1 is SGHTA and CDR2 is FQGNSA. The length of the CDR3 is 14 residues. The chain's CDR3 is CARSWGQGNYGYTF. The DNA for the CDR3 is TGTGCCCGCAGCTGGGGACAGGGGAACTATGGCTACACCTTC.

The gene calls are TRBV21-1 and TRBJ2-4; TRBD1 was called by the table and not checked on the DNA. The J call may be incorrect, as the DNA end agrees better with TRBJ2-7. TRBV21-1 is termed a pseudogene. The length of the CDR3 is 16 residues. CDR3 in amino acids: CASSKVLGQVLYEQYF. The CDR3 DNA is TGTGCCAGCAGCAAAGTATTGGGACAGGTCCTATACGAGCAGTACTTC.

Written as DNA, the CDR3 is TGCAGTGCTACGAGACAGGCCGATGAGCAGTACTTC. Amino acid sequence: CSATRQADEQYF. The chain is built from TRBV20-1 and TRBJ2-5; D may be TRBD1 (6 bases). Germline V gives CDR1 DFQATT, CDR2 SNEGSKA (reference sequence). Deletions cut 4 bases from V and 11 bases from J, with 17 bases between. CDR3 length: 12 amino acids.

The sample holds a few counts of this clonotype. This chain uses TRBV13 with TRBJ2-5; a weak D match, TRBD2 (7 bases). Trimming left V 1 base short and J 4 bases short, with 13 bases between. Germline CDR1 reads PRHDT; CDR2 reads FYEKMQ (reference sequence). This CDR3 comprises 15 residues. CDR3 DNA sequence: TGTGCCAGCAGCTTAGCGGGGGGCGCCGGAGAGACCCAGTACTTC. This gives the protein CASSLAGGAGETQYF.

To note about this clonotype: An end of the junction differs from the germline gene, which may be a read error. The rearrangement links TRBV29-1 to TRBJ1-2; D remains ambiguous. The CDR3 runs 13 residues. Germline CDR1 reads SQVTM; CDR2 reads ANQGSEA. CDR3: CSVEDQDQDGYIF. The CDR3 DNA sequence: TGCAGCGTTGAAGATCAGGACCAGGATGGCTACATCTTC. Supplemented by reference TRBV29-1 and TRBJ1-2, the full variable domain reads SAVISQKPSRDICQRGTSLTIQCQVDSQVTMMFWYRQQPGQSLTLIATANQGSEATYESGFVIDKFPISRPNLTFSTLTVSNMSPEDSSIYLCSVEDQDQDGYIFGSGTRLTVV.

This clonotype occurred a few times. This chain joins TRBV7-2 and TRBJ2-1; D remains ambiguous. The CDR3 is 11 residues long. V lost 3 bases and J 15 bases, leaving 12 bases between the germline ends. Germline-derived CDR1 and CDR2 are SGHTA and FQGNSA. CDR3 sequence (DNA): TGTGCCAGCAGCTTGGCAGTGCGGCGGTTCTTC. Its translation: CASSLAVRRFF. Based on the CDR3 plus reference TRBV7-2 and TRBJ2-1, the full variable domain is GAGVSQSPSNKVTEKGKDVELRCDPISGHTALYWYRQSLGQGLEFLIYFQGNSAPDKSGLPSDRFSAERTGGSVSTLTIQRTQQEDSAVYLCASSLAVRRFFGPGTRLTVL.

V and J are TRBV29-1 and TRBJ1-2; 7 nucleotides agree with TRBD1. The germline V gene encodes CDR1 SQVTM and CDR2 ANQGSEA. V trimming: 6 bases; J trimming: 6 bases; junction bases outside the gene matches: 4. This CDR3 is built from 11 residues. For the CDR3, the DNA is TGCAGCGTAACAGGGGTAGATGGCTACACCTTC. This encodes CSVTGVDGYTF.

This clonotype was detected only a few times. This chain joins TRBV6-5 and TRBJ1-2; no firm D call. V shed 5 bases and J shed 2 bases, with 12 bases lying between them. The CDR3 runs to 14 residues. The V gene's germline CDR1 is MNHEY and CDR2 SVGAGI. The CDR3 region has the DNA TGTGCCAGCAGTCTACAGCACCCAAACTATGGCTACACCTTC. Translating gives CASSLQHPNYGYTF.

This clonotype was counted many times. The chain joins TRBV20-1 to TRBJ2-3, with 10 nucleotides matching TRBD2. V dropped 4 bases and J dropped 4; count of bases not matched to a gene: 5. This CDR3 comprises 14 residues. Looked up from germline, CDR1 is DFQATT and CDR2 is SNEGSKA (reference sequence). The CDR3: CSAKRGGGADTQYF. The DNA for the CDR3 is TGCAGTGCTAAGCGGGGGGGCGGAGCAGATACGCAGTATTTT.

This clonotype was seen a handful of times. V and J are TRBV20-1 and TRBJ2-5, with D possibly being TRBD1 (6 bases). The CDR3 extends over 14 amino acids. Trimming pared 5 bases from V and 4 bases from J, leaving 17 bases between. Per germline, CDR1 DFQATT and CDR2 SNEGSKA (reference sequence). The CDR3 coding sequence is TGCAGTGCTCCCGAGGGGGTGAATTTAGAGACCCAGTACTTC. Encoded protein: CSAPEGVNLETQYF.

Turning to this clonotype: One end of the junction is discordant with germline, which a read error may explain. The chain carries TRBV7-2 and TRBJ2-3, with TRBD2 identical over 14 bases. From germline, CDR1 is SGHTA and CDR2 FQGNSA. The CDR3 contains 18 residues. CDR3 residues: CASSFRTSGGLSTGTQYF. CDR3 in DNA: TGTGCCAGCAGCTTCCGGACTAGCGGGGGGCTTAGCACAGGTACGCAGTATTTT. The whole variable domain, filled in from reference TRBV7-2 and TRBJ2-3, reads GAGVSQSPSNKVTEKGKDVELRCDPISGHTALYWYRQSLGQGLEFLIYFQGNSAPDKSGLPSDRFSAERTGGSVSTLTIQRTQQEDSAVYLCASSFRTSGGLSTGTQYFGPGTRLTVL.

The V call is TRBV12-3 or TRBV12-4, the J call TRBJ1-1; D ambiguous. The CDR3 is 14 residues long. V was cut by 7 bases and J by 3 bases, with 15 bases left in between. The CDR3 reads CASIHRSEDTEAFF. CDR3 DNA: TGTGCCAGCATTCACCGAAGCGAGGACACTGAAGCTTTCTTT.

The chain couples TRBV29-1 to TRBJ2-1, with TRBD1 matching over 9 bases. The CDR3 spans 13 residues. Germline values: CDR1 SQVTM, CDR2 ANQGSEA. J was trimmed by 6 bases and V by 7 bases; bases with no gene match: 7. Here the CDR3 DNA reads TGCAGCGGAGCCGGGACAGGGATCAATGAGCAGTTCTTC. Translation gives CSGAGTGINEQFF.

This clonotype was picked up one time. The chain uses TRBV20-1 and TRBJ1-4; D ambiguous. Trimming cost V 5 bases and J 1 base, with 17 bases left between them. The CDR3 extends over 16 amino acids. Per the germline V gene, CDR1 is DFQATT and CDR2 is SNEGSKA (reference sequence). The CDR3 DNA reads TGCAGTGCTGGCAGGTCCGCAGGTGGAACTAATGAAAAACTGTTTTTT. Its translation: CSAGRSAGGTNEKLFF.

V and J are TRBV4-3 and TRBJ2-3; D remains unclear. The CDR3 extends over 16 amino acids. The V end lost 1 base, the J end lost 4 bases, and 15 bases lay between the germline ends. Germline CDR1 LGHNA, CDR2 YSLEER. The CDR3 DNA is TGCGCCAGCAGCCAAGGACGGCCACAACACGCAGATACGCAGTATTTT. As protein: CASSQGRPQHADTQYF.

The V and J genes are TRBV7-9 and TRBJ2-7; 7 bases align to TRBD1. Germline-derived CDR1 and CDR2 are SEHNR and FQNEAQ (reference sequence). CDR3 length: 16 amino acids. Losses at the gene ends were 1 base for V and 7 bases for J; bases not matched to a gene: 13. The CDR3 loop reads CASSLVGTASYNEQYF. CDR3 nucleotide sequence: TGTGCCAGCAGCTTAGTAGGGACAGCCTCCTACAATGAGCAGTACTTC. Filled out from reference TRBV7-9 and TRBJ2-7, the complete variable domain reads DTGVSQNPRHKITKRGQNVTFRCDPISEHNRLYWYRQTLGQGPEFLTYFQNEAQLEKSRLLSDRFSAERPKGSFSTLEIQRTEQGDSAMYLCASSLVGTASYNEQYFGPGTRLTVT.

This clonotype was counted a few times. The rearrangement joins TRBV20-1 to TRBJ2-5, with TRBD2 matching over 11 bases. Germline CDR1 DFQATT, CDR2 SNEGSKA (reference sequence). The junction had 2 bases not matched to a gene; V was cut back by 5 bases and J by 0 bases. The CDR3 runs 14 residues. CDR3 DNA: TGCAGTGCTGCGGGACTAGCGGACCAAGAGACCCAGTACTTC. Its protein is CSAAGLADQETQYF.